Listed below are T cell receptor beta chains from one sample, sequenced in a study of identical twins. One entry per CDR3 protein, called by TCRdb with MiXCR from the 5' RACE reads. There are some 900,000 distinct CDR3 sequences in the sample; roughly 12% occur only once, and about 1.5% lies in the top ten. This sample was also put to use in a study of yellow fever vaccine responses in identical twins.

The sequencing sample was made of PBMCs. These receptors were collected from a woman younger than 30 in good health. CDR3s include the opening cysteine and the closing phenylalanine or tryptophan. The D gene is left open where the match is weak. The size of a clone is reported for some rows only, either as once, few or many, or as a class for expanded clones.

j_gene,d_gene,abundance,v_gene,CDR3aa,CDR3nt
TRBJ1-4,-,-,TRBV6-5,CASSYEARGGLFF,TGTGCCAGCAGTTACGAGGCGCGGGGAGGGCTGTTTTTT
TRBJ2-1,TRBD2,-,TRBV7-6,CASSGQLAGGRGSYNEQFF,TGTGCCAGCAGCGGGCAACTAGCGGGGGGAAGGGGGTCCTACAATGAGCAGTTCTTC
TRBJ2-3,TRBD2,many,TRBV28,CASSLERESTDTQYF,TGTGCCAGCAGTTTAGAGCGGGAAAGCACAGATACGCAGTATTTT
TRBJ2-1,TRBD2,few,TRBV4-2,CASSLGGELNNEQFF,TGTGCCAGCAGCCTCGGGGGGGAGCTAAACAATGAGCAGTTCTTC
TRBJ2-1,-,many,TRBV7-9,CASTPGGVDLEQFF,TGTGCCAGCACCCCTGGGGGTGTTGATTTAGAGCAGTTCTTC
TRBJ2-3,TRBD1,few,TRBV19,CASSPTGAFDTQYF,TGTGCCAGTAGCCCCACAGGGGCTTTTGATACGCAGTATTTT
TRBJ1-2,-,-,TRBV24-1,CATSDLSGYGYTF,TGTGCCACCAGTGATTTGTCAGGCTATGGCTACACCTTC
TRBJ2-4,TRBD1,few,TRBV5-1,CASSLEGQGILAKNIQYF,TGCGCCAGCAGCTTGGAGGGACAGGGGATACTAGCCAAAAACATTCAGTACTTC
TRBJ2-4,TRBD1,-,TRBV25-1,CASSEWGQGRRFQYF,TGTGCCAGCAGTGAATGGGGACAGGGCCGTCGGTTTCAGTACTTC
TRBJ1-1,-,few,TRBV5-1,CASSPTQGLNTEAFF,TGCGCCAGCAGCCCGACACAGGGCTTGAACACTGAAGCTTTCTTT
TRBJ2-5,-,few,TRBV2,CASTNILLAEKEETQYF,TGTGCCAGCACCAATATACTTCTGGCGGAGAAAGAAGAGACCCAGTACTTC
TRBJ2-1,TRBD2,many,TRBV10-3,CAISEVLSGGVNNEQFF,TGTGCCATCAGTGAGGTTCTGTCGGGAGGGGTGAACAATGAGCAGTTCTTC
TRBJ2-7,TRBD1,few,TRBV11-1,CASSRTGQVFSYEQYF,TGTGCCAGCAGCCGAACGGGACAGGTCTTCTCCTACGAGCAGTACTTC
TRBJ2-2,TRBD2,few,TRBV10-3,CAISAGGNTGELFF,TGTGCCATCAGTGCGGGAGGGAACACCGGGGAGCTGTTTTTT
TRBJ1-1,-,many,TRBV15,CATSLTSGDTEAFF,TGTGCCACCAGCCTTACCTCAGGGGACACTGAAGCTTTCTTT
TRBJ2-1,-,few,TRBV11-2,CASSLRGGTSYNEQFF,TGTGCCAGCAGCTTGCGGGGCGGTACCTCCTACAATGAGCAGTTCTTC
TRBJ2-7,-,-,TRBV2,CASSEVIAYEQYF,TGTGCCAGCAGTGAAGTAATAGCCTACGAGCAGTACTTC
TRBJ2-5,-,few,TRBV10-3,CAISERGGMETQYF,TGTGCCATCAGTGAGAGAGGGGGTATGGAGACCCAGTACTTC
TRBJ2-2,TRBD1,few,TRBV7-9,CASSLLGQGNTGELFF,TGCGCCAGCAGCTTATTGGGACAGGGGAACACCGGGGAGCTGTTTTTT
TRBJ2-1,-,-,TRBV6-2/TRBV6-3,CASSEFTGEGAYNEQFF,TGTGCCAGCAGCGAATTTACAGGGGAGGGGGCCTACAATGAGCAGTTCTTC
TRBJ1-4,TRBD1,many,TRBV12-3/TRBV12-4,CASRQQTGANEKLFF,TGTGCCAGCAGACAACAGACAGGGGCTAATGAAAAACTGTTTTTT
TRBJ2-1,-,-,TRBV20-1,CSAVGPHNEQFF,TGCAGTGCCGTGGGACCTCACAATGAGCAGTTCTTC
TRBJ2-1,TRBD2,many,TRBV2,CASSETSGNNEQFF,TGTGCCAGCAGTGAGACTAGCGGCAACAATGAGCAGTTCTTC
TRBJ2-7,-,-,TRBV27,CASSPGGGVSEQYF,TGTGCCAGCAGCCCCGGGGGTGGGGTCTCCGAGCAGTACTTC